The rows below give T cell receptor beta chains drawn from one sample of a study of STAT5B mutations in CD4+ large granular lymphocyte leukemia. Data came from immunoSEQ multiplex PCR; TCRdb stores just in-frame clones and leaves some out. The sample holds roughly 32,000 clones, about 88% seen once. The specimen sequenced was CD4+ T cells from blood buffy coats. These receptor sequences come from a human donor in good health. Both conserved end residues are part of each CDR3. Fields, in order: V gene, J gene, clone size, D gene, CDR3 protein, CDR3 DNA. The D gene is left open where the match is weak. Some rows have no size entry. The others give once, few or many, or a class for an expanded clone.

TRBV18	TRBJ2-7	.	TRBD1	CASSRDRGTYEQYF	TGTGCCAGCTCACGGGACAGGGGAACCTACGAGCAGTACTTC
TRBV11-2	TRBJ1-1	.	TRBD1	CASSQSSGTGTHTEAFF	TGTGCCAGCAGTCAATCATCTGGGACAGGGACGCACACTGAAGCTTTCTTT
TRBV7-3	TRBJ1-1	.	.	CASSLSGDTEAFF	TGTGCCAGCAGCTTAAGTGGGGACACTGAAGCTTTCTTT
TRBV28	TRBJ1-5	.	.	CASSLMAASPLSQPQHF	TGTGCCAGCAGTTTAATGGCAGCCTCACCCCTTAGTCAGCCCCAGCATTTT
TRBV25-1	TRBJ2-3	.	.	CASSGQSTSTDTQYF	TGTGCCAGCAGTGGGCAAAGTACTAGCACAGATACGCAGTATTTT
TRBV29-1	TRBJ2-4	.	.	CSVEDREGFRGKNIQYF	TGCAGCGTTGAAGATCGGGAAGGTTTTCGAGGCAAAAACATTCAGTACTTC
TRBV5-1	TRBJ2-1	once	TRBD2	CASSGELAGTYNEQFF	TGCGCCAGCAGCGGGGAACTAGCGGGTACCTACAATGAGCAGTTCTTC
TRBV5-1	TRBJ2-2	.	.	CASTQRGGSANTGELFF	TGCGCCAGCACCCAAAGAGGGGGGTCGGCGAACACCGGGGAGCTGTTTTTT
TRBV28	TRBJ1-5	.	.	CASSLNREPQHF	TGTGCCAGCAGTTTAAACAGGGAGCCCCAGCATTTT
TRBV2	TRBJ2-1	.	TRBD1	CASNLLGDRPTEQFF	TGTGCCAGCAACCTCCTTGGGGACAGGCCGACAGAGCAGTTCTTC
TRBV13	TRBJ1-1	.	.	CASSWARVFMNTEAFF	TGTGCCAGCAGCTGGGCCAGGGTGTTTATGAACACTGAAGCTTTCTTT
TRBV6-6	TRBJ2-1	once	.	CASSQSGSSYNEQFF	TGTGCCAGCAGTCAAAGCGGGTCCTCCTACAATGAGCAGTTCTTC
TRBV5-6	TRBJ2-3	.	.	CASSLIDLISTDTQYF	TGTGCCAGCAGCTTGATAGACCTTATAAGCACAGATACGCAGTATTTT